These T cell receptor beta chains were read from a single sample in a study of CXCR4 blockade with PD-1 therapy in pancreatic cancer. Some clones are missing from TCRdb's copy, which holds only in-frame ones; the method was immunoSEQ multiplex PCR. The sample lists some 4,400 clones; around three fifths were seen once. The sequenced material came from tumor tissue. The receptors were sampled from a human donor with pancreatic ductal adenocarcinoma. Both conserved end residues are part of each CDR3. D genes are given only for firm matches. Not all rows give a size; the values are once, few, many and, for expanded clones, a class.

abundance | j_gene | d_gene | v_gene | CDR3nt | CDR3aa
few | TRBJ2-6 | . | TRBV18 | TGTGCCAGCTCACCAACCTTGGAGAGCGTCCTGACTTTC | CASSPTLESVLTF
. | TRBJ2-3 | TRBD1 | TRBV6-8 | TGTGCCAGCAGTCCTAGACAGGGAAAAGATACGCAGTATTTT | CASSPRQGKDTQYF
. | TRBJ2-6 | . | TRBV18 | TGTGCCAGCTCACCGAAACTGATGACAGGAATCTCTGGGGCCAACGTCCTGACTTTC | CASSPKLMTGISGANVLTF
once | TRBJ2-6 | . | TRBV19 | TGTGCCAGTAGTATGGGCAGGGCATCCTTCTCTGGGGCCAACGTCCTGACTTTC | CASSMGRASFSGANVLTF
few | TRBJ2-1 | . | TRBV6-8 | TGTGCCAGCACCCACTGGATCCCCCCGAGGTACAATGAGCAGTTCTTC | CASTHWIPPRYNEQFF
. | TRBJ2-5 | . | TRBV18 | TGTGCCAGCTCACCATATTCGAACCAAGAGACCCAGTACTTC | CASSPYSNQETQYF
. | TRBJ2-3 | . | TRBV29-1 | TGCAGCGTTGATTCTGGGAACACAGATACGCAGTATTTT | CSVDSGNTDTQYF
. | TRBJ2-1 | . | TRBV19 | TGTGCCAGTAGAAAAGCCATCTCCTACAATGAGCAGTTCTTC | CASRKAISYNEQFF
. | TRBJ2-5 | . | TRBV6-8 | TGTGCCAGCAGGTCGGATGGGGAGACCCAGTACTTC | CASRSDGETQYF
. | TRBJ1-2 | TRBD1 | TRBV6-8 | TGTGCCATCAGTGTAGGGACAGGGAATTATGGCTACACCTTC | CAISVGTGNYGYTF
. | TRBJ2-1 | TRBD2 | TRBV25-1 | TGTGCCAGCAGTGAAGCCGGGACTAGCCGACCTCGTGAGCAGTTCTTC | CASSEAGTSRPREQFF
. | TRBJ2-7 | . | TRBV28 | TGTGCCAGCAGTTTATGGACATTTGCCGAGCAGTACTTC | CASSLWTFAEQYF
few | TRBJ2-6 | . | TRBV6-7 | TGTGCCAGCAGGACGACTCCGGGGCTATCTTCTGGGGCCAACGTCCTGACTTTC | CASRTTPGLSSGANVLTF
few | TRBJ2-7 | . | TRBV11-3 | TGTGCCAGCAGCTCGACAAAGCCGTCCTACGAGCAGTACTTC | CASSSTKPSYEQYF
. | TRBJ2-1 | . | TRBV19 | TGTGCCAGTAGTGCCGGGACCCCCTCCTACAATGAGCAGTTCTTC | CASSAGTPSYNEQFF
. | TRBJ2-2 | . | TRBV7-1 | TGTGCCAGCAGCTTGGCCTTGGGCCTTCCCCCCACCGGGGAGCTGTTTTTT | CASSLALGLPPTGELFF
. | TRBJ1-3 | . | TRBV28 | TGTGCCAGCAGTCCGTCAGGGATTTCTGGAAACACCATATATTTT | CASSPSGISGNTIYF
. | TRBJ2-7 | . | TRBV15 | TGTGCCACCAGCGGCGAGGAAAGCTCCTACGAGCAGTACTTC | CATSGEESSYEQYF
once | TRBJ2-5 | . | TRBV19 | TGTGCCAGTAGTAAACTGGTCAGGGCCCAAGAGACCCAGTACTTC | CASSKLVRAQETQYF
. | TRBJ1-4 | . | TRBV6-8 | TGTGCCAGCAGCCCCCGCGTCGCAGAGAAACTGTTTTTT | CASSPRVAEKLFF
medium-sized | TRBJ2-3 | . | TRBV11-3 | TGTGCCAGCAGCTTAATCATGGCTATCGGCACAGATACGCAGTATTTT | CASSLIMAIGTDTQYF
. | TRBJ1-1 | . | TRBV29-1 | TGCAGCGTTGTTGGGGCGAACACTGAAGCTTTCTTT | CSVVGANTEAFF
few | TRBJ1-4 | TRBD1 | TRBV30 | TGTGCCTGGGGGCAGGGGGGGCCCTTCAATGAAAAACTGTTTTTT | CAWGQGGPFNEKLFF
once | TRBJ2-7 | . | TRBV5-1 | TGCGCCAGCAGCTTCAGCGGGTCATCCTACGAGCAGTACTTC | CASSFSGSSYEQYF
large | TRBJ1-3 | . | TRBV18 | TGTGCCAGCTCACCACCGAGTCAGGGGCGGGACACCATATATTTT | CASSPPSQGRDTIYF
few | TRBJ1-1 | . | TRBV18 | TGTGCCAGCTCACCACGGTGGGCGGGCTCGAGCACTGAAGCTTTCTTT | CASSPRWAGSSTEAFF
. | TRBJ1-2 | . | TRBV6-8 | TGTGCCAGCAGTTCTGGGGGCGGCTATGGCTACACCTTC | CASSSGGGYGYTF
medium-sized | TRBJ2-4 | . | TRBV28 | TGTGCCAGCAGTTTGGGGGCAGGGGTTGACATTCAGTACTTC | CASSLGAGVDIQYF
few | TRBJ2-7 | . | TRBV19 | TGTGCCAGTAGTCCCCCACTAACATCGGTCTACGAGCAGTACTTC | CASSPPLTSVYEQYF
few | TRBJ1-4 | . | TRBV19 | TGTGCCAGTAGTCCCGACCGTTACGGGGAGGATGGTGAAAAACTGTTTTTT | CASSPDRYGEDGEKLFF
. | TRBJ2-3 | TRBD2 | TRBV11-3 | TGTGCCAGCAGCCCCGGCCTAGCGGGAGGTTCCCCAGATACGCAGTATTTT | CASSPGLAGGSPDTQYF
few | TRBJ2-1 | TRBD2 | TRBV11-1 | TGTGCCAGCAGCTTGACTAGCGGCGCCTACAATGAGCAGTTCTTC | CASSLTSGAYNEQFF
. | TRBJ2-1 | TRBD2 | TRBV19 | TGTGCCAGTAGCATAGCGGGAGCGGCCTACAATGAGCAGTTCTTC | CASSIAGAAYNEQFF
few | TRBJ2-5 | TRBD1 | TRBV7-6 | TGTGCCAGCAGCTTAGGGACAGGCGGGGAGACCCAGTACTTC | CASSLGTGGETQYF
once | TRBJ2-7 | TRBD1 | TRBV25-1 | TGTGCCAGCCTAGGACAGGGGGCGTCCTACGAGCAGTACTTC | CASLGQGASYEQYF
few | TRBJ2-7 | . | TRBV6-8 | TGTGCCAGCAGGAGGGGGGGGAGCTCCTACGAGCAGTACTTC | CASRRGGSSYEQYF
. | TRBJ2-3 | . | TRBV18 | TGTGCCAGCTCACTCCTCAGCCAACTTACTAGCACAGATACGCAGTATTTT | CASSLLSQLTSTDTQYF
few | TRBJ2-6 | . | TRBV10-2 | TGCGCCAGCAGTGGACAAGACAGCAGCTCTGGGGCCAACGTCCTGACTTTC | CASSGQDSSSGANVLTF
. | TRBJ2-5 | . | TRBV11-3 | TGTGCCAGCAGCAAATGGGGGCAGAACCAAGAGACCCAGTACTTC | CASSKWGQNQETQYF
few | TRBJ1-3 | . | TRBV9 | TGTGCCAGCAGACGACAGGCTGGAAACACCATATATTTT | CASRRQAGNTIYF
. | TRBJ2-2 | . | TRBV29-1 | TGCAGCGGATCCGGGACACCGAACACCGGGGAGCTGTTTTTT | CSGSGTPNTGELFF
. | TRBJ1-1 | TRBD1 | TRBV28 | TGTGCCAGCAGTCTGCGGACAGGGGGCGCTGGTGAAGCTTTCTTT | CASSLRTGGAGEAFF
few | TRBJ1-2 | TRBD1 | TRBV6-8 | TGTGCCAGCAGTTGGGCCACAGGGGTAGGAAACTATGGCTACACCTTC | CASSWATGVGNYGYTF
. | TRBJ1-2 | . | TRBV28 | TGTGCCAGCAGTTTAGCAGGATTCTATGGCTACACCTTC | CASSLAGFYGYTF
. | TRBJ2-2 | . | TRBV30 | TGTGCCTGGAGTGTTGGCGGGGAGCTGTTTTTT | CAWSVGGELFF
. | TRBJ1-3 | . | TRBV15 | TGTGCCACCAGCAGAGCTCGGGGGATGGAAAACACCATATATTTT | CATSRARGMENTIYF
. | TRBJ1-4 | . | TRBV30 | TGTGCCTGGACGGGACCAACTAATGAAAAACTGTTTTTT | CAWTGPTNEKLFF
once | TRBJ2-4 | . | TRBV19 | TGTGCCAGTAGTACGAGCGGAAACATTCAGTACTTC | CASSTSGNIQYF
medium-sized | TRBJ1-5 | TRBD1 | TRBV9 | TGTGCCAGCAGATGGACAGGTATAGATCAGCCCCAGCATTTT | CASRWTGIDQPQHF
. | TRBJ1-3 | . | TRBV19 | TGTGCCAGTAGTACCGTATCCTCTGGAAACACCATATATTTT | CASSTVSSGNTIYF